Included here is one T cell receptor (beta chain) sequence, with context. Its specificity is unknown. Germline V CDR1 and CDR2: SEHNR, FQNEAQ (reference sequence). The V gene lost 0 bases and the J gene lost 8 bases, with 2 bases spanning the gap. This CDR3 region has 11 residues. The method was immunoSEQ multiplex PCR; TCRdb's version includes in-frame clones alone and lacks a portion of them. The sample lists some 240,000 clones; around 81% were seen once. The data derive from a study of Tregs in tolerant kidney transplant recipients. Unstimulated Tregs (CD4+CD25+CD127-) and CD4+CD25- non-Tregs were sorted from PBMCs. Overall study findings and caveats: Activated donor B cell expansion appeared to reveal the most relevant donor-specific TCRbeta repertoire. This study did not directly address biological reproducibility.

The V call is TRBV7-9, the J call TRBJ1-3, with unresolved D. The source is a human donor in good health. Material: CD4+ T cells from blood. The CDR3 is CASSLADTIYF. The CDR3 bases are TGTGCCAGCAGCTTAGCGGACACCATATATTTT.